This TCR beta chain appears in the sequencing data of a study of T cells in Graves' hyperthyroidism and ophthalmopathy. Overall study: Initial diagnosis, before any treatment, was when peripheral blood was collected.

Graves' hyperthyroidism was deemed stable given no ophthalmopathy progression within 18 months. The CDR3 is made up of 14 amino acids. The germline V gene has CDR1 SGHRS and CDR2 YFSETQ. Researchers amplified the TCR beta CDR3 regions from RNA transcripts. When the TCR CDR3 underwent first-round RT-PCR, the HTBI primer set was used. A single record per CDR3 protein comes from TCRdb applying MiXCR to the multiplex PCR reads. Among about 180,000 distinct CDR3 sequences listed, about 15% were seen once. As regards this clonotype: Since a much larger clone is just one base distant, this may be a read error.

The V and J genes are TRBV5-1 and TRBJ1-1, with D possibly matching TRBD1 (5 bases). The clonotype was recovered from a woman aged 45-60 years with Graves' hyperthyroidism. The sequencing sample was made of blood. The CDR3 protein is CASSGMTANTGAFF. CDR3 bases: TGCGCCAGCAGCGGCATGACAGCGAACACTGGAGCTTTCTTT.